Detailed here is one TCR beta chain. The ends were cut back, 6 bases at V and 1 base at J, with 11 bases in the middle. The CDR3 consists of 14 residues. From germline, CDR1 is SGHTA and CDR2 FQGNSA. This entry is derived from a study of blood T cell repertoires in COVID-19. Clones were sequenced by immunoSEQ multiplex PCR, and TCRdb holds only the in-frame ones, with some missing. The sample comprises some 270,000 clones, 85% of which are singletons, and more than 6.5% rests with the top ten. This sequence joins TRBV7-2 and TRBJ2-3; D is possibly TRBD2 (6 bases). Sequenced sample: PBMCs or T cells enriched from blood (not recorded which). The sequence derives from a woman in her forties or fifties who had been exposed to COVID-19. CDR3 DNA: TGTGCCAGCAGACGGGAGATGGGCACAGATACGCAGTATTTT. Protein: CASRREMGTDTQYF.